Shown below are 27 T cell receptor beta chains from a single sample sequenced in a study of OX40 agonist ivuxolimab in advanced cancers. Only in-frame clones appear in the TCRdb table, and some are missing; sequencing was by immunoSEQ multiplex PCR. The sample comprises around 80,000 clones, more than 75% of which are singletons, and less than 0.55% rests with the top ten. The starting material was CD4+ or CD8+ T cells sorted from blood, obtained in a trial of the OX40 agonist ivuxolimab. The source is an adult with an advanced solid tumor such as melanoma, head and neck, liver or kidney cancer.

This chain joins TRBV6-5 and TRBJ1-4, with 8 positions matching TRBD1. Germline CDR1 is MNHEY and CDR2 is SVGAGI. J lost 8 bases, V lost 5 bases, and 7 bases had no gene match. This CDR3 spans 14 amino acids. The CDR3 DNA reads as TGTGCCAGCAGTGGACAGGGATCAGGAGAAAAACTGTTTTTT. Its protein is CASSGQGSGEKLFF.

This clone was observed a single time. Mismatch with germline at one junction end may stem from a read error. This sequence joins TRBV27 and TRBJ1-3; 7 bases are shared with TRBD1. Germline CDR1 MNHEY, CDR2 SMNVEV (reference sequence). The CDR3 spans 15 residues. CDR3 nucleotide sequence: TGTGCCAGCAGTGTATCCAGGGGGGAAGGAAACACCATATATTTT. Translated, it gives CASSVSRGEGNTIYF.

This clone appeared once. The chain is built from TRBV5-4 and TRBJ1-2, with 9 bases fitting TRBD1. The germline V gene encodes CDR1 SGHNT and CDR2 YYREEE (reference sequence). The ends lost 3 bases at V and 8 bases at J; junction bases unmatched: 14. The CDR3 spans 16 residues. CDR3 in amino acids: CASSSAGDRVRSGYTF. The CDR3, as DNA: TGTGCCAGCAGCTCCGCGGGGGACAGGGTCCGGTCCGGCTACACCTTC.

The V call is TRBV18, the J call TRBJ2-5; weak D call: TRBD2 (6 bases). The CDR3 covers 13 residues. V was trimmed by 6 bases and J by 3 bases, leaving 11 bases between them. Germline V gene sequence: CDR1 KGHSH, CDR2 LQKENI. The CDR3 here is CASSAGQKETQYF. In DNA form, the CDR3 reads TGTGCCAGCTCGGCGGGGCAAAAAGAGACCCAGTACTTC.

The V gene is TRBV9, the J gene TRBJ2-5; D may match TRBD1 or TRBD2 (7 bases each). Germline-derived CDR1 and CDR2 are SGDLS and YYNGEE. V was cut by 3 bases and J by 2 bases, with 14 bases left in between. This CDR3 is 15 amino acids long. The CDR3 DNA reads TGTGCCAGCAGCGCCCGGGGGGACAGTCAAGAGACCCAGTACTTC. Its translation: CASSARGDSQETQYF.

The CDR3 coding sequence is TGTGCCAGCAGCGTACAGGGACAAGAGACCCAGTACTTC. This codes for CASSVQGQETQYF. This rearrangement joins TRBV9 to TRBJ2-5, with D possibly matching TRBD1 (5 bases). CDR1 is SGDLS and CDR2 is YYNGEE in the germline V gene. V dropped 1 base and J dropped 2 bases, with 6 bases sitting between them. CDR3 length: 13 residues.

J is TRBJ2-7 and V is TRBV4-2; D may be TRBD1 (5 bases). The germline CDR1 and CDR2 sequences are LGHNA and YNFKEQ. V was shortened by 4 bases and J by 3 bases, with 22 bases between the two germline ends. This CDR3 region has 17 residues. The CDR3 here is CASSLTSGVKGVYEQYF. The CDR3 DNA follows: TGTGCCAGCAGCCTGACGTCTGGGGTTAAAGGGGTCTACGAGCAGTACTTC.

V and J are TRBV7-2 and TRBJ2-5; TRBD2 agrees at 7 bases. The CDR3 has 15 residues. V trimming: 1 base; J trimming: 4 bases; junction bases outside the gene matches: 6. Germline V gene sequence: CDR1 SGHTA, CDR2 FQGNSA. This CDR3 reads CASSLERGLLETQYF. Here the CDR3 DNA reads TGTGCCAGCAGCTTAGAGCGGGGCCTTTTAGAGACCCAGTACTTC.

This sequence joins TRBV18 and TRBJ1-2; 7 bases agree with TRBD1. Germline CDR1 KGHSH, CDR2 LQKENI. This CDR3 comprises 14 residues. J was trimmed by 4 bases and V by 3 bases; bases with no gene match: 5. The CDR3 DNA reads TGTGCCAGCTCACCGAACAGGGGAGGCTATGGCTACACCTTC. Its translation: CASSPNRGGYGYTF.

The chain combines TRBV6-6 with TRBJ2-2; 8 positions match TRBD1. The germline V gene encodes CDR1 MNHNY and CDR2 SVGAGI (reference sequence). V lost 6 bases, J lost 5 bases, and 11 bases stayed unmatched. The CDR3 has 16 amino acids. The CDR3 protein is CASSTGTGRGTGELFF. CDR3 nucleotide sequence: TGTGCCAGCAGCACCGGGACAGGAAGGGGTACCGGGGAGCTGTTTTTT.

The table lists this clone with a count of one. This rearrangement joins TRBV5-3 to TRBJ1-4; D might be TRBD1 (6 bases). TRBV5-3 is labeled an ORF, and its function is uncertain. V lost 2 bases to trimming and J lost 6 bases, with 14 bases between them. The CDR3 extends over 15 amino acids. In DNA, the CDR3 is TGTGCCAGAAGCTTCGGGGGGCATCTCTATGAAAAACTGTTTTTT. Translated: CARSFGGHLYEKLFF.

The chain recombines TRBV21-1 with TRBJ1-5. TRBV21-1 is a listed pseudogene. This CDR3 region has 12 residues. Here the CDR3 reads CASSRGRQPQHF. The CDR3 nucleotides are TGTGCCAGCAGCAGAGGACGACAGCCCCAGCATTTT.

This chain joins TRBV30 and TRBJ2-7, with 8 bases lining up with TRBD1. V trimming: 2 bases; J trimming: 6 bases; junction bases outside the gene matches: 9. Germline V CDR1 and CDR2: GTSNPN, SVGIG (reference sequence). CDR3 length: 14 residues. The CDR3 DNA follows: TGTGCCTGGAGTTCACGGGGGACAGGTGGCGAGCAGTACTTC. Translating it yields CAWSSRGTGGEQYF.

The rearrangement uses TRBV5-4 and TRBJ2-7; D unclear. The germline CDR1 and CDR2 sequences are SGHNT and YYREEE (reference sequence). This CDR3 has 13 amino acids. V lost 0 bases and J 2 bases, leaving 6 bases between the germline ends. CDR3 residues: CASSLDGPYEQYF. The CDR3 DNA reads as TGTGCCAGCAGCTTGGACGGACCCTACGAGCAGTACTTC.

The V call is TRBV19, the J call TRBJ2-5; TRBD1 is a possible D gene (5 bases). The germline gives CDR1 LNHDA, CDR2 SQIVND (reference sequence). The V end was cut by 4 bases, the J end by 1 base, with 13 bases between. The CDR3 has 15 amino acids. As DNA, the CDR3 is TGTGCCAGTAGTACCCGACAGCAACCCCAAGAGACCCAGTACTTC. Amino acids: CASSTRQQPQETQYF.

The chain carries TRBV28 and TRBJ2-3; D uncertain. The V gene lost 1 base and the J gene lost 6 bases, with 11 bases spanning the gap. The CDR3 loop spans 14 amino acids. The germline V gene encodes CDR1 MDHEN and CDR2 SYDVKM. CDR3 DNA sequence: TGTGCCAGCAGTTTATCTGGGCGAGTGGATACGCAGTATTTT. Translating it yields CASSLSGRVDTQYF.

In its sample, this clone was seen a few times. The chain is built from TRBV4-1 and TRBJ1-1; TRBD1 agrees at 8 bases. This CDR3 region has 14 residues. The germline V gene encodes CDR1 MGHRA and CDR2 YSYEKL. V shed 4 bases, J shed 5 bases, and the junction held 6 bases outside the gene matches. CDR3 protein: CASSRSGGWTEAFF. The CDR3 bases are TGCGCCAGCAGCCGCTCAGGGGGCTGGACTGAAGCTTTCTTT.

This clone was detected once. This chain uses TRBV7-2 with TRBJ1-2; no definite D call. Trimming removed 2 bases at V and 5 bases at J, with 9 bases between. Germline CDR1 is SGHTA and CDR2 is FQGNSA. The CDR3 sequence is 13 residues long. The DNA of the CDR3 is TGTGCCAGCAGCTTACGGGCGGGGTATGGCTACACCTTC. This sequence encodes CASSLRAGYGYTF.

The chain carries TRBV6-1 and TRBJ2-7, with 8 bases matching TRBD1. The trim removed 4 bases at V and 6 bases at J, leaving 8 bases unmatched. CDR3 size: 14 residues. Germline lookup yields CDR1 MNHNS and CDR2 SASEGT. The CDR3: CASSAGQGRGEQYF. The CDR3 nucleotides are TGTGCCAGCAGTGCCGGACAGGGACGGGGCGAGCAGTACTTC.

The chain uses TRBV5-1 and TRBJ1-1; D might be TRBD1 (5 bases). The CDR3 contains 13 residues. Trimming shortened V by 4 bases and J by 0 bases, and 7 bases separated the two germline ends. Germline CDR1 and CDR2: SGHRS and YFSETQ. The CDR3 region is CASSGDLNTEAFF. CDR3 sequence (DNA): TGCGCCAGCAGCGGGGACCTGAACACTGAAGCTTTCTTT. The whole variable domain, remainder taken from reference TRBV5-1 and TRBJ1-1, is KAGVTQTPRYLIKTRGQQVTLSCSPISGHRSVSWYQQTPGQGLQFLFEYFSETQRNKGNFPGRFSGRQFSNSRSEMNVSTLELGDSALYLCASSGDLNTEAFFGQGTRLTVV.

CDR3 protein: CASKGQANTGELFF. The CDR3 DNA reads as TGTGCCAGCAAGGGACAGGCGAACACCGGGGAGCTGTTTTTT. The chain links TRBV6-4 to TRBJ2-2; 8 nucleotides match TRBD1. V was pared by 7 bases and J by 0 bases, with 1 base of the junction left unmatched. CDR3 length: 14 residues. Germline CDR1 reads MRHNA; CDR2 reads SNTAGT.

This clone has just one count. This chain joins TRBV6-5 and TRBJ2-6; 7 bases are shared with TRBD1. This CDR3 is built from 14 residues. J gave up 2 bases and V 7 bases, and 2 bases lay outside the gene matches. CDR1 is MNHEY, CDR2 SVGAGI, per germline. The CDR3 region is CASKGAPGANVLTF. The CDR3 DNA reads TGTGCCAGCAAGGGGGCGCCTGGGGCCAACGTCCTGACTTTC.

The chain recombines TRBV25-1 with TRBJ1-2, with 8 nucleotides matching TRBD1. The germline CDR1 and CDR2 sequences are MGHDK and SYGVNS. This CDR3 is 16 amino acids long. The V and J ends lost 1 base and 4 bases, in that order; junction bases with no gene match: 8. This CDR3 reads CASSESTGGSGYGYTF. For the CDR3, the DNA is TGTGCCAGCAGTGAATCCACAGGGGGGTCGGGCTATGGCTACACCTTC.

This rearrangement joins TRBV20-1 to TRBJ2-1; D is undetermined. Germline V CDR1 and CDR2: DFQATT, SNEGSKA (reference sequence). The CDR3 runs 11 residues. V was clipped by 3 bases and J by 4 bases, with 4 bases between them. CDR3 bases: TGCAGTGCTAGGCAATACAATGAGCAGTTCTTC. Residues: CSARQYNEQFF.

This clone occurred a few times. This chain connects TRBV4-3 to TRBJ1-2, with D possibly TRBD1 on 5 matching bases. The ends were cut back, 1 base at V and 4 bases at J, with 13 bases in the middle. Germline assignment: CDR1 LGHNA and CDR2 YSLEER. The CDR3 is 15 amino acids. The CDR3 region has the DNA TGCGCCAGCAGCCAAGTCTTGGGGCGCGGCTATGGCTACACCTTC. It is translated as CASSQVLGRGYGYTF.

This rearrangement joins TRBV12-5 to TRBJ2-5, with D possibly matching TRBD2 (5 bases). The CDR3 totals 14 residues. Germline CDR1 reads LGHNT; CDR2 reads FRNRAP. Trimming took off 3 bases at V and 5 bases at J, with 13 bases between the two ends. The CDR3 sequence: CASGFGRLGETQYF. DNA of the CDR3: TGTGCTAGTGGTTTTGGGAGACTGGGGGAGACCCAGTACTTC.

CDR3 in amino acids: CASSQETAGGGDTQYF. The CDR3 DNA follows: TGTGCCAGCAGCCAAGAAACAGCGGGAGGGGGGGATACGCAGTATTTT. The chain couples TRBV4-2 to TRBJ2-3; TRBD2 agrees at 10 bases. This CDR3 contains 16 residues. CDR1 LGHNA and CDR2 YNFKEQ come from the germline V gene. Trimming took 0 bases from V and 6 from J; bases not matched to a gene: 6.